A selection of T cell receptor beta chains follows, all from one sample in a study of graft-versus-host responses after intestinal transplantation. These receptors are not linked to any known antigen. Profiling relied on immunoSEQ multiplex PCR, and the TCRdb table lists in-frame clones only, not all of them. The sample lists 65,000 to 90,000 clones, 85% to 95% occurring once. The specimen was unstimulated CD8+ T cells sorted from spleen or lymph node cells, collected before transplant. Receptors originate from a human donor who was the organ donor for an intestinal transplant. The CDR3 runs from the conserved cysteine through the conserved F or W. Fields, in order: J gene, V gene, CDR3 protein.

>TRBJ2-3|TRBV2
CASVTLAGTDTQYF
>TRBJ2-5|TRBV4-1
CASSRGGEETQYF
>TRBJ1-1|TRBV6-1
CASSDRDSPSFF
>TRBJ1-1|TRBV4-1
CASSQEIGTGRNTEAFF
>TRBJ2-7|TRBV11-2
CASSLEYSSYEQYF
>TRBJ1-6|TRBV4-1
CASSQDPGSLHSPLHF
>TRBJ2-5|TRBV30
CAWSVRVHINF
>TRBJ1-3|TRBV7-2
CASSARGQVGNTIYF
>TRBJ2-7|TRBV4-2
CASSQDSGTGSYEQYF
>TRBJ1-5|TRBV27
CASSLRDSNQPQHF
>TRBJ2-7|TRBV7-9
CASSPNYEQYF
>TRBJ1-6|TRBV6-1
CASSETPSSYNSPLHF
>TRBJ2-7|TRBV7-8
CASSLARQFHEQYF
>TRBJ2-2|TRBV2
CAKLLAATGELFF
>TRBJ1-5|TRBV5-6
CASSLAGKNQPQHF
>TRBJ2-3|TRBV27
CASSHPRGGLRTGLTDTQYF
>TRBJ2-1|TRBV27
CASSLTGYPQFF
>TRBJ2-5|TRBV7-9
CASSLGLAGHQETQYF
>TRBJ2-7|TRBV7-9
CASSLRPQGYGEQYF
>TRBJ2-1|TRBV5-6
CASSSGTNNEQFF
>TRBJ2-1|TRBV4-1
CASSQDRFRLAGENEQFF
>TRBJ1-1|TRBV7-3
CASSLLGQGRTEAFF
>TRBJ2-5|TRBV29-1
CSVPGQGEQETQYF
>TRBJ1-1|TRBV11-1
CASSRRFVTEAFF
>TRBJ1-1|TRBV4-3
CASSQDRIQGVNTEAFF
>TRBJ1-4|TRBV4-3
CASSRGPAGTGNEKLFF
>TRBJ2-5|TRBV2
CASSWGTSGAKETQYF
>TRBJ2-2|TRBV9
CASSTPGRGIYTGELFF
>TRBJ1-5|TRBV4-1
CASSQEVVGRGNQPQHF
>TRBJ2-4|TRBV7-6
CASSLGTGPSKNIQYF
>TRBJ1-3|TRBV4-1
CASTKEGEGNTIYF
>TRBJ1-1|TRBV7-9
CATPQLQLGELTEAFF
>TRBJ2-7|TRBV7-9
CASTAFPAGGPSYEQYF
>TRBJ2-1|TRBV4-2
CASSQAPGGDEQFF
>TRBJ2-1|TRBV4-1
CATALLWPTYNEQFF
>TRBJ1-3|TRBV28
CASSLGRGRGNTIYF
>TRBJ1-2|TRBV19
CASGQGLNYGYTF
>TRBJ1-6|TRBV7-8
CASSSPPGQGAESPLHF